This TCR beta chain was retrieved from a study of OX40 agonist ivuxolimab in advanced cancers. Study details: At under 85% male, the cohort had a mean age of 60 years, ranging from about 23 to 79. Three patients showed partial responses: one hepatocellular carcinoma and two cutaneous melanoma cases. Study-wide points: On average, a greater number of expanded clones characterised CD8+ T cells relative to CD4+.

The table came from immunoSEQ multiplex PCR; TCRdb's copy has only in-frame clones and leaves some out. The table has about 38,000 clones, approximately 90% seen once; the top ten hold roughly 40%. Germline CDR1 is ENHRY and CDR2 is SYGVKD. The CDR3 has 17 amino acids. Trimming cost V 0 bases and J 2 bases; bases outside gene matches: 5. Details on this clone: The antigen remains undetermined.

The clonotype originates from an adult with an advanced solid tumor such as melanoma, head and neck, liver or kidney cancer. The sequences come from CD4+ or CD8+ T cells sorted from blood, collected in a trial of the OX40 agonist ivuxolimab. The V and J genes are TRBV10-3 and TRBJ2-1; 9 nucleotides line up with TRBD2. The CDR3 sequence: CAISESGRGGAYNEQFF. DNA for the CDR3: TGTGCCATCAGTGAGTCTGGGCGGGGGGGAGCCTACAATGAGCAGTTCTTC.